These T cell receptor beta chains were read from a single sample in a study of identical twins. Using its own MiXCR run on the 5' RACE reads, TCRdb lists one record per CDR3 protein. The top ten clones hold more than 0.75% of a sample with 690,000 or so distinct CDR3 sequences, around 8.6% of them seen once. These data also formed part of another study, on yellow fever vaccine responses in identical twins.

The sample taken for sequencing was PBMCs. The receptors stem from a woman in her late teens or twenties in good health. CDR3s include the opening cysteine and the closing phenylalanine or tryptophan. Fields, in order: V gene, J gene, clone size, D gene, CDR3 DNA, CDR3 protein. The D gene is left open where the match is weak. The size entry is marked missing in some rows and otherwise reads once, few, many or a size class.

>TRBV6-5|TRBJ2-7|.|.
TGTGCCAGCAGTTATTCAGGCACTAGGAAAGGAGGCTACGAGCAGTACTTC
CASSYSGTRKGGYEQYF
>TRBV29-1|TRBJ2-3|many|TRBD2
TGCAGCGTTGAAGACCCCGCTCACGGCGGGAGGGAGTTCACAGATACGCAGTATTTT
CSVEDPAHGGREFTDTQYF
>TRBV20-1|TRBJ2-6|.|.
TGCAGTGCTCGGGACGTCCTTGGGGCCAACGTCCTGACTTTC
CSARDVLGANVLTF
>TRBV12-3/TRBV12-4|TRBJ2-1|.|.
TGTGCCAGCAGTTTCCCAGGACTTAACAATGAGCAGTTCTTC
CASSFPGLNNEQFF
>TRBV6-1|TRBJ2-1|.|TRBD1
TGTGCCAGCAGCCAAACCGGGACAGTGTCCTACAATGAGCAGTTCTTC
CASSQTGTVSYNEQFF
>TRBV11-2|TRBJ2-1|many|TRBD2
TGTGCCAGCAGCTTTTCGCGGGAGGGCTACAATGAGCAGTTCTTC
CASSFSREGYNEQFF
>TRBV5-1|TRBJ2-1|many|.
TGCGCCAGCAGCTTGGGGGTGCGGGCTAGCGATGGAGGGTCCTACAATGAGCAGTTCTTC
CASSLGVRASDGGSYNEQFF
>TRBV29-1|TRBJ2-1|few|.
TGCAGCGTTGTCCAGTATGATGAGCAGTTCTTC
CSVVQYDEQFF
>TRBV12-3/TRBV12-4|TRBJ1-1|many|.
TGTGCCAGCAGGGGAGAGACTGAAGCTTTCTTT
CASRGETEAFF
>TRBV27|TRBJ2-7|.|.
TGTGCCAGCAGTTTATACGGGCGGGAGCAGTACTTC
CASSLYGREQYF
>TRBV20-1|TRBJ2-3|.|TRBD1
TGCAGTGCTTCGGACAGGGGGCCAGATACGCAGTATTTT
CSASDRGPDTQYF
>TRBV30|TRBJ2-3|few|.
TGTGCCTGGAGGGCAGATACGCAGTATTTT
CAWRADTQYF
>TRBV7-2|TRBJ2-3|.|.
TGTGCCAGCAGCTTAGCGGGAGTGATAGATACGCAGTATTTT
CASSLAGVIDTQYF
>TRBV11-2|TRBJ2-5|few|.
TGTGCCAGCGGACTTCGTGGAGGCTGGGAGACCCAGTACTTC
CASGLRGGWETQYF
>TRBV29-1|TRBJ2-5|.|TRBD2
TGCAGCGTTGCTAGCCTAGCGGGGGGGCCCCAAGAGACCCAGTACTTC
CSVASLAGGPQETQYF
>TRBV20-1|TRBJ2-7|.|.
TGCAGTGCTACCTCCCCCGAAGGGGGCTCCTACGAGCAGTACTTC
CSATSPEGGSYEQYF
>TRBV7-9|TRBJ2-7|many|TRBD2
TGTGCCAGCAGCCCCCAGACTAGCGGGAGGTTCTACGAGCAGTACTTC
CASSPQTSGRFYEQYF
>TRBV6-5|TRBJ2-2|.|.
TGTGCCAGCAGTCCGACCCTCAAGAACACCGGGGAGCTGTTTTTT
CASSPTLKNTGELFF
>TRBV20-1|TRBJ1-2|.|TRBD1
TGCAGTGCTAGAGATCGGGGACAGGGTGACTATGGCTACACCTTC
CSARDRGQGDYGYTF
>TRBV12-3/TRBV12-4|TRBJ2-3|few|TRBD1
TGTGCCAGCAGTTTTCTCCCAGCCGGGACAGGGAAGCCAGATACGCAGTATTTT
CASSFLPAGTGKPDTQYF
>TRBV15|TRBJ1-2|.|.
TGTGCCACCAGCAGAGTAACGGGGAACTATGGCTACACCTTC
CATSRVTGNYGYTF
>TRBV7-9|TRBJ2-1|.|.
TGTGCCAGCAGCTCCAGACAGGTCGATGAGCAGTTCTTC
CASSSRQVDEQFF
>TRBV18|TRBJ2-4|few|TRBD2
TGTGCCAGCTCACCTGGACTAGCGGGAGGAGGAAACATTCAGTACTTC
CASSPGLAGGGNIQYF
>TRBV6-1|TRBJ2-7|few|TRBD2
TGTGCCAGCAGCCTGACTAGCGGGAGGCCCTACGAGCAGTACTTC
CASSLTSGRPYEQYF
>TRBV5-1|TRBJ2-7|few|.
TGCGCCAGCAACCTTCGCGGGAACTTTGCCGAGCAGTACTTC
CASNLRGNFAEQYF
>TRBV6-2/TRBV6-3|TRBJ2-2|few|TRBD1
TGTGCCAGCAGTTACCTCCTGGGACAGAAGAACACCGGGGAGCTGTTTTTT
CASSYLLGQKNTGELFF
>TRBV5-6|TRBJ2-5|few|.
TGTGCCAGCAGCAGAGCCCCGGGAGAGACCCAGTACTTC
CASSRAPGETQYF
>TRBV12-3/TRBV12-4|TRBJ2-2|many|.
TGTGCCAGCAGTTTCCGTTTGGCCGGGGAGCTGTTTTTT
CASSFRLAGELFF
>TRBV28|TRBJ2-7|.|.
TGTGCCAGCAGCAGGAAAAGGACGGGGAATTCCTACGAGCAGTACTTC
CASSRKRTGNSYEQYF